A selection of T cell receptor beta chains follows, all from one sample in a study of T cell repertoires in cytomegalovirus infection. TCRdb passed the reads through MiXCR, listing each CDR3 protein once. This table has some 500,000 distinct CDR3 sequences, roughly a third appearing once. No antigen is known for these receptors. The sample in question was cultured PBMCs, obtained from culture after CMV antigen stimulation. These receptor sequences come from a human donor in good health (CMV status not recorded). Some clones in this sample may be carry-over from other donors' samples. CDR3s include the opening cysteine and the closing phenylalanine or tryptophan. D genes are given only for firm matches. The size entry is marked missing in some rows and otherwise reads once, few, many or a size class.

abundance: NA; v_gene: TRBV29-1; d_gene: TRBD2; j_gene: TRBJ2-3; CDR3aa: CSVSGRTTDTQYF; CDR3nt: TGCAGCGTGAGCGGGAGGACCACAGATACGCAGTATTTT
abundance: once; v_gene: TRBV5-1; d_gene: TRBD1; j_gene: TRBJ2-5; CDR3aa: CASSPTGTGKVETQYF; CDR3nt: TGCGCCAGCAGCCCGACCGGGACAGGGAAGGTGGAGACCCAGTACTTC
abundance: NA; v_gene: TRBV10-2; d_gene: NA; j_gene: TRBJ2-6; CDR3aa: CASSELTGANVLTF; CDR3nt: TGCGCCAGCAGTGAATTAACAGGGGCCAACGTCCTGACTTTC
abundance: few; v_gene: TRBV9; d_gene: NA; j_gene: TRBJ2-2; CDR3aa: CASSVATGAGELFF; CDR3nt: TGTGCCAGCAGCGTAGCTACAGGCGCCGGGGAGCTGTTTTTT
abundance: many; v_gene: TRBV7-2; d_gene: NA; j_gene: TRBJ2-5; CDR3aa: CASSPWVDLQETQYF; CDR3nt: TGTGCCAGCAGCCCCTGGGTGGACTTGCAAGAGACCCAGTACTTC
abundance: NA; v_gene: TRBV28; d_gene: TRBD1; j_gene: TRBJ2-7; CDR3aa: CASSPGQGTIHSSYEQYF; CDR3nt: TGTGCCAGCAGTCCGGGACAGGGAACGATCCATAGCTCCTACGAGCAGTACTTC
abundance: NA; v_gene: TRBV12-3/TRBV12-4; d_gene: NA; j_gene: TRBJ1-2; CDR3aa: CASSPTASYGYTF; CDR3nt: TGTGCCAGCAGTCCGACAGCCTCCTATGGCTACACCTTC
abundance: NA; v_gene: TRBV18; d_gene: NA; j_gene: TRBJ2-7; CDR3aa: CASSFSAGTKPYEQYF; CDR3nt: TGTGCCAGCTCTTTTTCTGCCGGGACGAAACCCTACGAGCAGTACTTC
abundance: NA; v_gene: TRBV29-1; d_gene: NA; j_gene: TRBJ1-5; CDR3aa: CSVGLVGGNQPQHF; CDR3nt: TGCAGCGTGGGATTAGTTGGAGGCAATCAGCCCCAGCATTTT
abundance: NA; v_gene: TRBV20-1; d_gene: NA; j_gene: TRBJ1-4; CDR3aa: CSARDQQPNEKLFF; CDR3nt: TGCAGTGCTAGAGATCAACAGCCTAATGAAAAACTGTTTTTT
abundance: NA; v_gene: TRBV6-2/TRBV6-3; d_gene: TRBD2; j_gene: TRBJ2-4; CDR3aa: CASSSGLAVPLAKNIQYF; CDR3nt: TGTGCCAGCAGTTCAGGACTAGCGGTCCCACTAGCCAAAAACATTCAGTACTTC
abundance: NA; v_gene: TRBV20-1; d_gene: NA; j_gene: TRBJ2-1; CDR3aa: CSARTGRGEQFF; CDR3nt: TGCAGTGCTAGAACGGGCAGAGGTGAGCAGTTCTTC
abundance: NA; v_gene: TRBV5-4; d_gene: TRBD1; j_gene: TRBJ2-4; CDR3aa: CASRLGTGPLAKNIQYF; CDR3nt: TGTGCCAGCAGGCTCGGGACAGGGCCACTAGCCAAAAACATTCAGTACTTC
abundance: NA; v_gene: TRBV19; d_gene: TRBD1; j_gene: TRBJ2-2; CDR3aa: CASIQTGGPGELFF; CDR3nt: TGTGCCAGTATCCAGACAGGGGGCCCCGGGGAGCTGTTTTTT
abundance: NA; v_gene: TRBV28; d_gene: TRBD2; j_gene: TRBJ2-1; CDR3aa: CASSLSPPQYTSGKQFF; CDR3nt: TGTGCCAGCAGTTTAAGCCCCCCTCAGTATACTAGCGGGAAACAGTTCTTC
abundance: NA; v_gene: TRBV20-1; d_gene: TRBD2; j_gene: TRBJ2-5; CDR3aa: CSASELAGGETQYF; CDR3nt: TGCAGTGCTAGTGAACTAGCGGGAGGAGAGACCCAGTACTTC
abundance: few; v_gene: TRBV12-3/TRBV12-4; d_gene: TRBD2; j_gene: TRBJ2-1; CDR3aa: CASTSGTRGNEQFF; CDR3nt: TGTGCCAGCACCTCCGGGACTAGGGGCAATGAGCAGTTCTTC
abundance: NA; v_gene: TRBV10-2; d_gene: TRBD2; j_gene: TRBJ2-7; CDR3aa: CASSGLAAYEQYF; CDR3nt: TGCGCCAGCAGTGGACTAGCGGCCTACGAGCAGTACTTC
abundance: NA; v_gene: TRBV2; d_gene: TRBD1; j_gene: TRBJ2-5; CDR3aa: CASVVAGGQETQYF; CDR3nt: TGTGCCAGTGTGGTGGCAGGGGGCCAAGAGACCCAGTACTTC
abundance: NA; v_gene: TRBV12-5; d_gene: TRBD2; j_gene: TRBJ2-2; CDR3aa: CASGLGLAGTGELFF; CDR3nt: TGTGCTAGTGGTTTGGGACTAGCGGGCACCGGGGAGCTGTTTTTT
abundance: NA; v_gene: TRBV10-3; d_gene: TRBD1; j_gene: TRBJ2-1; CDR3aa: CAIREDRGSGNEQFF; CDR3nt: TGTGCCATCAGGGAAGACAGGGGGTCCGGCAATGAGCAGTTCTTC
abundance: few; v_gene: TRBV7-3; d_gene: NA; j_gene: TRBJ2-4; CDR3aa: CASSLTVEHIQYF; CDR3nt: TGTGCCAGCAGCTTAACGGTAGAACACATTCAGTACTTC
abundance: once; v_gene: TRBV7-4; d_gene: TRBD2; j_gene: TRBJ2-1; CDR3aa: CASSSGGLPNEQFF; CDR3nt: TGTGCCAGCAGCTCGGGGGGACTCCCCAATGAGCAGTTCTTC
abundance: few; v_gene: TRBV5-1; d_gene: NA; j_gene: TRBJ1-1; CDR3aa: CASSRTASRENAEAFF; CDR3nt: TGCGCCAGCAGCCGGACAGCGAGTCGGGAAAACGCTGAAGCTTTCTTT
abundance: NA; v_gene: TRBV7-9; d_gene: NA; j_gene: TRBJ2-7; CDR3aa: CASSLGLEQYF; CDR3nt: TGTGCCAGCAGCTTAGGTCTCGAGCAGTACTTC
abundance: many; v_gene: TRBV7-9; d_gene: NA; j_gene: TRBJ1-6; CDR3aa: CASSLEGSSPLHF; CDR3nt: TGTGCCAGCAGCTTAGAGGGATCTTCACCCCTCCACTTT
abundance: few; v_gene: TRBV11-3; d_gene: NA; j_gene: TRBJ2-1; CDR3aa: CASSLDPTRREQFF; CDR3nt: TGTGCCAGCAGCTTAGATCCTACAAGGAGGGAGCAGTTCTTC
abundance: few; v_gene: TRBV19; d_gene: TRBD1; j_gene: TRBJ1-5; CDR3aa: CASSTGQGGNQPQHF; CDR3nt: TGTGCCAGTAGTACCGGACAGGGTGGAAATCAGCCCCAGCATTTT
abundance: NA; v_gene: TRBV11-2; d_gene: NA; j_gene: TRBJ2-3; CDR3aa: CASSLRREAVTDTQYF; CDR3nt: TGTGCCAGCAGCTTACGCCGGGAAGCGGTCACAGATACGCAGTATTTT
abundance: few; v_gene: TRBV7-3; d_gene: NA; j_gene: TRBJ2-1; CDR3aa: CASSLRGGSSYNEQFF; CDR3nt: TGTGCCAGCAGCTTAAGGGGTGGGAGCTCCTACAATGAGCAGTTCTTC
abundance: NA; v_gene: TRBV4-1; d_gene: NA; j_gene: TRBJ1-1; CDR3aa: CASSQYRDTEAFF; CDR3nt: TGCGCCAGCAGCCAGTACAGGGATACTGAAGCTTTCTTT
abundance: many; v_gene: TRBV4-2; d_gene: NA; j_gene: TRBJ1-4; CDR3aa: CASSQQGSEKLFF; CDR3nt: TGTGCCAGCAGCCAACAGGGTTCGGAAAAACTGTTTTTT
abundance: few; v_gene: TRBV19; d_gene: NA; j_gene: TRBJ2-3; CDR3aa: CASSIASADTQYF; CDR3nt: TGTGCCAGTAGTATAGCATCGGCAGATACGCAGTATTTT
abundance: NA; v_gene: TRBV6-2/TRBV6-3; d_gene: NA; j_gene: TRBJ2-7; CDR3aa: CASSYFGLVNEQYF; CDR3nt: TGTGCCAGCAGTTACTTCGGGCTAGTAAACGAGCAGTACTTC
abundance: few; v_gene: TRBV12-3/TRBV12-4; d_gene: NA; j_gene: TRBJ2-2; CDR3aa: CASSSPSERPYTGELFF; CDR3nt: TGTGCCAGCAGTTCCCCCTCCGAGCGCCCATACACCGGGGAGCTGTTTTTT
abundance: NA; v_gene: TRBV20-1; d_gene: NA; j_gene: TRBJ2-7; CDR3aa: CSATRVRGEQYF; CDR3nt: TGCAGTGCTACCAGGGTCCGGGGGGAGCAGTACTTC
abundance: NA; v_gene: TRBV7-6; d_gene: NA; j_gene: TRBJ2-2; CDR3aa: CASSTPGELFF; CDR3nt: TGTGCCAGCAGCACCCCCGGGGAGCTGTTTTTT
abundance: few; v_gene: TRBV7-2; d_gene: NA; j_gene: TRBJ2-1; CDR3aa: CASSARGSYNEQFF; CDR3nt: TGTGCCAGCAGCGCCCGTGGCTCCTACAATGAGCAGTTCTTC
abundance: NA; v_gene: TRBV4-3; d_gene: NA; j_gene: TRBJ1-1; CDR3aa: CASSQVATANTEAFF; CDR3nt: TGCGCCAGCAGCCAAGTTGCGACAGCGAACACTGAAGCTTTCTTT
abundance: NA; v_gene: TRBV5-1; d_gene: NA; j_gene: TRBJ1-1; CDR3aa: CASSLGLRTAEAFF; CDR3nt: TGCGCCAGCAGCTTGGGCCTCAGGACAGCTGAAGCTTTCTTT
abundance: NA; v_gene: TRBV7-9; d_gene: NA; j_gene: TRBJ2-1; CDR3aa: CASSNRPRNNEQFF; CDR3nt: TGTGCCAGCAGCAACAGGCCGCGGAACAATGAGCAGTTCTTC
abundance: NA; v_gene: TRBV9; d_gene: TRBD2; j_gene: TRBJ2-1; CDR3aa: CASSVDPPGGSLDEQFF; CDR3nt: TGTGCCAGCAGCGTAGATCCCCCCGGCGGGAGTCTCGATGAGCAGTTCTTC
abundance: few; v_gene: TRBV27; d_gene: NA; j_gene: TRBJ2-5; CDR3aa: CASSARPTTQETQYF; CDR3nt: TGTGCCAGCAGTGCCCGCCCCACGACCCAAGAGACCCAGTACTTC
abundance: NA; v_gene: TRBV20-1; d_gene: TRBD2; j_gene: TRBJ2-3; CDR3aa: CSASLLAGRTDTQYF; CDR3nt: TGCAGTGCTAGTCTCCTAGCGGGGCGCACAGATACGCAGTATTTT